These T cell receptor beta chains were read from a single sample in a study of cytomegalovirus exposure and HLA in healthy donors. Clones were read by immunoSEQ multiplex PCR, and TCRdb kept only the in-frame ones, dropping some. The repertoire includes 210,000 or so clones, 70% to 90% of them detected once, and approximately 2.9% sits in the top ten. The sequencing input was PBMCs. The receptors were gathered from a woman aged 18-30 years in good health and CMV-seronegative. CDR3s include the opening cysteine and the closing phenylalanine or tryptophan. The D gene is left open where the match is weak. Clone size appears in some rows only: once, few, many, or a class for an expanded clone.

-	15	TRBJ1-1	-	TRBV27	TGTGCCAGCAGTTTATTTGCAGGTTCTTCAACTGAAGCTTTCTTT	CASSLFAGSSTEAFF
-	13	TRBJ2-3	once	TRBV19	TGTGCCAGTAGTATCCTATACCCAGATACGCAGTATTTT	CASSILYPDTQYF
TRBD2	19	TRBJ2-1	once	TRBV18	TGTGCCAGCTCACCAAGGACTAGCGGGAGCTCAGGGAATCGCAATGAGCAGTTCTTC	CASSPRTSGSSGNRNEQFF
-	15	TRBJ2-3	-	TRBV19	TGTGCCAGTGGGAGGGGGTTGTCTAGCACAGATACGCAGTATTTT	CASGRGLSSTDTQYF
-	15	TRBJ1-5	few	TRBV27	TGTGCCAGCAGTACAGGGATATTCAGCAATCAGCCCCAGCATTTT	CASSTGIFSNQPQHF
-	16	TRBJ2-3	-	TRBV15	TGTGCCACCAGCAGAGCCGCAGGGGGGCTCCCAGATACGCAGTATTTT	CATSRAAGGLPDTQYF
TRBD2	15	TRBJ2-7	-	TRBV10-1	TGCGCCAGCAGTGATGGAGCGGGAGGAATAAACGAGCAGTACTTC	CASSDGAGGINEQYF
TRBD1	12	TRBJ2-7	-	TRBV5-1	TGCGCCAGCAGCGGTAACAGGGGCGAGCAGTACTTC	CASSGNRGEQYF
TRBD1	14	TRBJ2-1	-	TRBV19	TGTGCCAGTATGGACAGGGGAGAAGACAATGAGCAGTTCTTC	CASMDRGEDNEQFF
TRBD1	14	TRBJ1-2	-	TRBV7-6	TGTGCCAGCAGCCAGCAGGGACAGGGTACCGGCTACACCTTC	CASSQQGQGTGYTF
-	12	TRBJ2-2	-	TRBV2	TGTGCCAGCAGGGGCGTTCCCGGGGAGCTGTTTTTT	CASRGVPGELFF
TRBD2	17	TRBJ2-5	-	TRBV7-9	TGTGCCAGCAGCTCGGGGGCTAGCGGGAGTTTTGGAGAGACCCAGTACTTC	CASSSGASGSFGETQYF
TRBD2	14	TRBJ2-7	once	TRBV7-9	TGTGCCAGCAGCTTAGGACTAGCGGGAGGTTGGCAGTACTTC	CASSLGLAGGWQYF
TRBD1	15	TRBJ1-1	-	TRBV19	TGTGCCAGTAGTACGCAGACAGGGTTTAACACTGAAGCTTTCTTT	CASSTQTGFNTEAFF
TRBD1	14	TRBJ1-2	-	TRBV7-8	TGTGCCAGCAGCCAAGGACAGGGAGGGAATGGCTACACCTTC	CASSQGQGGNGYTF
TRBD1	13	TRBJ1-1	-	TRBV7-7	TGTGCTAGCAGCATTGACAGGGACGCTGAAGCTTTCTTT	CASSIDRDAEAFF
-	15	TRBJ1-1	-	TRBV7-9	TGTGCCAGCAGCTTAGAAGGGGCCATGAACACTGAAGCTTTCTTT	CASSLEGAMNTEAFF
TRBD1	14	TRBJ2-1	once	TRBV6-5	TGTGCCAGCAGTTCGGGGACAGTTCACAATGAGCAGTTCTTC	CASSSGTVHNEQFF
-	12	TRBJ1-1	-	TRBV4-2	TGTGCCAGCAGCCAACCTGACACTGAAGCTTTCTTT	CASSQPDTEAFF
-	15	TRBJ2-7	-	TRBV12-2	TGTGCAAGTCGCTTAGACGGCGGTCCCGCCTACGAGCAGTACTTC	CASRLDGGPAYEQYF
-	14	TRBJ2-2	-	TRBV30	TGTGCCTGGGGGGGGACAGCGAACACCGGGGAGCTGTTTTTT	CAWGGTANTGELFF
-	15	TRBJ2-1	-	TRBV5-6	TGTGCCAGCAGCTTGGTCGACGGAGTCGGAAATGAGCAGTTCTTC	CASSLVDGVGNEQFF
-	13	TRBJ1-1	-	TRBV7-6	TGTGCCAGCAGCTTAGCGCGGAACACTGAAGCTTTCTTT	CASSLARNTEAFF
-	13	TRBJ2-2	few	TRBV6-6	TGTGCCACCGCGACAGTCCGGATCGGGGAGCTGTTTTTT	CATATVRIGELFF
-	11	TRBJ2-5	-	TRBV28	TGTGCCAGCAGCGGTGGCGGGACCCAGTACTTC	CASSGGGTQYF
-	11	TRBJ2-7	-	TRBV6-1	TGTGCCAGCACCAGTACCTACGAGCAGTACTTC	CASTSTYEQYF
-	11	TRBJ1-1	-	TRBV5-1	TGCGCCAGCAAATCCGAACGGGAAGCTTTCTTT	CASKSEREAFF
-	13	TRBJ1-1	-	TRBV19	TGTGCCAGTAGTATGACACGGGGGATAGGGGCTTTCTTT	CASSMTRGIGAFF